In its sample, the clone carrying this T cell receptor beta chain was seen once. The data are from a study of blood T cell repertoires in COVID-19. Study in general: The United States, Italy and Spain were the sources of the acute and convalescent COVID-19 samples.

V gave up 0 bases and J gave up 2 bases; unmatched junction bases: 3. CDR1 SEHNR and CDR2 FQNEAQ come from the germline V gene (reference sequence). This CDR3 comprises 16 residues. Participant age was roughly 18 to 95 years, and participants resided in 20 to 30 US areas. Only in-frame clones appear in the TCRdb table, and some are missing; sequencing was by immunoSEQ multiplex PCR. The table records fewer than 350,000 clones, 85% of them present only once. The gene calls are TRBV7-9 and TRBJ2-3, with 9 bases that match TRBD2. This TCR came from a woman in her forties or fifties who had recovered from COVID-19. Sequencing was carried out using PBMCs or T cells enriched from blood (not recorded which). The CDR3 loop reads CASSLASGGFTDTQYF. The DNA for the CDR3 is TGTGCCAGCAGCTTAGCCAGCGGGGGGTTCACAGATACGCAGTATTTT.